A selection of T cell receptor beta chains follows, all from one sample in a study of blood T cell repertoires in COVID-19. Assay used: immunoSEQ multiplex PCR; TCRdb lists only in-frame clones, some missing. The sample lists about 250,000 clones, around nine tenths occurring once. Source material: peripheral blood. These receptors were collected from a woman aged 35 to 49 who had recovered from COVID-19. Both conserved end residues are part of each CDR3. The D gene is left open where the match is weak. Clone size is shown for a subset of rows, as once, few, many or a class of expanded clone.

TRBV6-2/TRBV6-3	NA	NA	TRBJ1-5	CASSYSRTVNSNQPQHF	TGTGCCAGCAGTTACTCCCGGACAGTCAATAGCAATCAGCCCCAGCATTTT
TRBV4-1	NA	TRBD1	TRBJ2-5	CASSPLGQGKQETQYF	TGCGCCAGCAGCCCTCTGGGACAGGGGAAACAAGAGACCCAGTACTTC
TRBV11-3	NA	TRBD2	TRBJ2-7	CASSPFAGAGYEQYF	TGTGCCAGCAGCCCCTTTGCGGGAGCGGGGTACGAGCAGTACTTC
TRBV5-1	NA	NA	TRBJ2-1	CASSLTSLVFNEQFF	TGCGCCAGCAGCTTGACTAGTCTTGTATTCAATGAGCAGTTCTTC
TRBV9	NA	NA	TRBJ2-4	CASSSRPEVGAKNIQYF	TGTGCCAGCAGCTCTAGGCCGGAAGTGGGAGCCAAAAACATTCAGTACTTC
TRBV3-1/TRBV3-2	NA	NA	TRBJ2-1	CASSQDWRGLYNEQFF	TGTGCCAGCAGCCAAGATTGGAGGGGCCTATACAATGAGCAGTTCTTC
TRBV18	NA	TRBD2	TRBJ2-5	CASRNQGLAGRFETQYF	TGTGCCAGCCGAAACCAGGGACTAGCGGGAAGGTTCGAGACCCAGTACTTC
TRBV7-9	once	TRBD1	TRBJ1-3	CASSLATQGTSGNTIYF	TGTGCCAGCAGCTTAGCGACACAGGGGACCTCTGGAAACACCATATATTTT
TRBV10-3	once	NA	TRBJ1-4	CAISGGVKLFF	TGTGCCATCAGTGGGGGGGTTAAACTGTTTTTT
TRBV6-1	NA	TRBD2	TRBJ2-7	CASSAGLAGMSYEQYF	TGTGCCAGCAGTGCGGGACTAGCGGGAATGTCCTACGAGCAGTACTTC
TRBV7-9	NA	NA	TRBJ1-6	CASSLEGVRSSPLHF	TGTGCCAGCAGCTTAGAGGGGGTTAGGAGCTCACCCCTCCACTTT
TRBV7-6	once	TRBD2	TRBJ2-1	CASSSGGAYNEQFF	TGTGCCAGCAGCTCCGGGGGGGCCTACAATGAGCAGTTCTTC
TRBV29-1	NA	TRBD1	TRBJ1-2	CSVGQGASGYTF	TGCAGCGTGGGACAGGGGGCAAGTGGCTACACCTTC
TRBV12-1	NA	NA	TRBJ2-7	CASSHQRLVAGGYRYEQYF	TGTGCCAGCAGCCACCAACGACTAGTAGCGGGGGGGTATCGCTACGAGCAGTACTTC
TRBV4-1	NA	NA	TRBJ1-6	CASSQGGGWSDSPLHF	TGCGCCAGCAGCCAAGGAGGCGGCTGGTCGGATTCACCCCTCCACTTT
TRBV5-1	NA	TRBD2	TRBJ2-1	CASSFIAGSLNEQFF	TGCGCCAGCAGCTTCATAGCGGGTAGTCTCAATGAGCAGTTCTTC
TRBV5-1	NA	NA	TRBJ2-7	CASSFGDIAYEQYF	TGCGCCAGCAGCTTCGGGGACATAGCCTACGAGCAGTACTTC
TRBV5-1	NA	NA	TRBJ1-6	CASSLTGYNSPLHF	TGCGCCAGCAGCTTAACAGGGTATAATTCACCCCTCCACTTT
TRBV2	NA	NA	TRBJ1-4	CASSDSRTAYPTNEKLFF	TGTGCCAGCAGTGACTCTCGGACTGCTTATCCAACTAATGAAAAACTGTTTTTT
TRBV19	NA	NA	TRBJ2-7	CASRPRTGGVDEQYF	TGTGCCAGTAGGCCGCGTACAGGTGGTGTCGACGAGCAGTACTTC
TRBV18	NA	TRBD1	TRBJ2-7	CASSLPSGGWDEQYF	TGTGCCAGCTCACTTCCCTCAGGGGGTTGGGACGAGCAGTACTTC
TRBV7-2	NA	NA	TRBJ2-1	CASSLGRLSGEQFF	TGTGCCAGCAGCTTAGGAAGGCTGTCAGGTGAGCAGTTCTTC
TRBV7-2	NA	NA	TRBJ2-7	CASSFDPARGEQYF	TGTGCCAGCAGCTTTGATCCGGCCCGGGGAGAGCAGTACTTC
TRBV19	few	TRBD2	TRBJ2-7	CASSISGGPYEQYF	TGTGCCAGTAGTATTAGCGGGGGACCCTACGAGCAGTACTTC
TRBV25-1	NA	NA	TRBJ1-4	CASSEAGSEKLFF	TGTGCCAGCAGTGAAGCTGGCAGTGAAAAACTGTTTTTT
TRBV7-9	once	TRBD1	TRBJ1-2	CASSAGTGNYGYTF	TGTGCCAGCAGCGCCGGGACAGGGAACTATGGCTACACCTTC
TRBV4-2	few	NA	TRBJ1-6	CASSQDVRNSPLHF	TGTGCCAGCAGCCAAGATGTCAGGAACTCACCCCTCCACTTT
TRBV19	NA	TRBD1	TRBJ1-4	CASHSDRVDEKLFF	TGTGCCAGTCATTCCGACAGGGTAGATGAAAAACTGTTTTTT
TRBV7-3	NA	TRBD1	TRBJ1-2	CASSFTGGLGYTF	TGTGCCAGCAGCTTCACAGGGGGGCTTGGCTACACCTTC
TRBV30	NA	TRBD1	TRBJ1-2	CAWSIRLGTGNYGYTF	TGTGCCTGGAGTATCCGACTTGGGACAGGGAATTACGGCTACACCTTC
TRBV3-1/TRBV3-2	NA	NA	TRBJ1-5	CASSQGGQGPLWPQHF	TGTGCCAGCAGCCAGGGTGGACAAGGGCCTCTGTGGCCCCAGCATTTT
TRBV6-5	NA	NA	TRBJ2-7	CASRSDPGSVYEQYF	TGTGCCAGCAGGTCTGATCCCGGCAGCGTCTACGAGCAGTACTTC
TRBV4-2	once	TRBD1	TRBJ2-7	CASSRTTGTGEHEQYF	TGTGCCAGCAGCCGCACAACCGGGACAGGGGAACACGAGCAGTACTTC
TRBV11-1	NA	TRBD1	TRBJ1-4	CASSGGTVNEKLFF	TGTGCCAGCAGCGGGGGGACAGTGAATGAAAAACTGTTTTTT
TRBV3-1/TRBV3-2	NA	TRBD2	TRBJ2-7	CASSQELAGGGRLYEQYF	TGTGCCAGCAGCCAAGAACTAGCGGGAGGAGGTCGGCTCTACGAGCAGTACTTC
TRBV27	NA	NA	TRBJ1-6	CASRTYTDSAPLHF	TGTGCCAGCAGAACTTACACCGACTCGGCACCCCTCCACTTT
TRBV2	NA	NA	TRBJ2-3	CASRTGTHTDTQYF	TGTGCCAGCAGGACCGGGACACACACAGATACGCAGTATTTT
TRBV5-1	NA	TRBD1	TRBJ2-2	CASRNHRGSGELFF	TGCGCCAGCAGGAACCACAGGGGATCTGGGGAGCTGTTTTTT
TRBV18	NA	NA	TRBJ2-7	CASSPDPPGHVLGEQYF	TGTGCCAGCTCACCAGATCCTCCGGGACACGTCCTTGGCGAGCAGTACTTC
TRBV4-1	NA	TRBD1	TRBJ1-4	CASSQELRGLNEKLFF	TGCGCCAGCAGCCAGGAATTAAGGGGGCTCAATGAAAAACTGTTTTTT
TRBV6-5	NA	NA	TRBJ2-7	CATIRDLTYEQYF	TGTGCCACCATTCGGGACTTAACCTACGAGCAGTACTTC
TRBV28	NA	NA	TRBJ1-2	CASSLTGQPLGYTF	TGTGCCAGCAGTTTAACAGGCCAGCCACTTGGCTACACCTTC
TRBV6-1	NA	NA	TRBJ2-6	CASSEVGRGTGANVLTF	TGTGCCAGCAGTGAAGTGGGCAGGGGAACTGGGGCCAACGTCCTGACTTTC
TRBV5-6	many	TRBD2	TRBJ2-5	CASSWASGGAVETQYF	TGTGCCAGCAGCTGGGCTAGCGGGGGGGCCGTAGAGACCCAGTACTTC
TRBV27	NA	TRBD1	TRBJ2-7	CASSNIGRGQEQYF	TGTGCCAGCAGTAACATCGGCAGGGGGCAAGAGCAGTACTTC
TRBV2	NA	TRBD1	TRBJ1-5	CASRGGTGPNQPQHF	TGTGCCAGCAGGGGGGGGACAGGCCCCAATCAGCCCCAGCATTTT
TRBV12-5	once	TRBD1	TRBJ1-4	CASGSYRGSNEKLFF	TGTGCTAGTGGTTCCTACAGGGGCTCTAATGAAAAACTGTTTTTT
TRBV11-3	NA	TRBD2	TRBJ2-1	CASSSRLAERFF	TGTGCCAGCAGCTCTCGACTAGCGGAAAGGTTCTTC
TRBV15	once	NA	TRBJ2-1	CATSRGPQVEYEQFF	TGTGCCACCAGCAGGGGGCCCCAGGTCGAGTATGAGCAGTTCTTC
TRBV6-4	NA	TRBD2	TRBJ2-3	CASSDERGADTQYF	TGTGCCAGCAGTGACGAGCGGGGGGCCGATACGCAGTATTTT